These 14 T cell receptor beta chains were all obtained from the same sample, sequenced in a study of T cells after posttransplantation cyclophosphamide (TCRdb year 2016). Library prep was done by the immunoSEQ multiplex PCR assay. Here the immuneACCESS table is served through TCRdb, limited to in-frame sequences with V and J called. Missing clones are a known gap in these copies; in checked studies unresolved V genes cover under half, and the rest lacks a known reason. This sample has tens of thousands of clones, none of them a singleton. The leading ten clones occupy 2.5% to 3.5% of the sample. Sequenced sample: PBMCs. The receptors come from a woman in her sixties in good health, CMV-negative, and a related stem cell transplant donor.

In its sample, this clone was seen many times. The chain carries TRBV4-3 and TRBJ2-7; 10 bases align to TRBD2. The length of the CDR3 is 15 residues. V was clipped by 4 bases and J by 2 bases; unmatched bases: 5. Germline V gene data show CDR1 as LGHNA and CDR2 as YSLEER. For the CDR3, the DNA is TGCGCCAGCAGCCCCGACCTAGCGGGGGCCTACGAGCAGTACTTC. This gives the protein CASSPDLAGAYEQYF.

J is TRBJ1-2 and V is TRBV19, with D hard to call. CDR3 length: 13 residues. The germline V gene encodes CDR1 LNHDA and CDR2 SQIVND (reference sequence). With 3 bases removed from V and 4 bases from J, the gap between germline ends came to 9 bases. CDR3 in DNA: TGTGCCAGTAGTATTTTTCAGAGCTATGGCTACACCTTC. Its translation is CASSIFQSYGYTF.

The sample holds many counts of this clone. The chain uses TRBV10-3 and TRBJ2-3; tentative D call: TRBD2 (5 bases). Germline V gives CDR1 ENHRY, CDR2 SYGVKD. This CDR3 comprises 12 residues. The V gene lost 8 bases and the J gene lost 2 bases, with 8 bases spanning the gap. The CDR3 DNA reads as TGTGCCATCGCGGACTTCACAGATACGCAGTATTTT. Amino acids: CAIADFTDTQYF.

This clone was seen ten or more times. V gene TRBV6-5 combines with J gene TRBJ2-1, with TRBD1 matching over 7 bases. CDR1 is MNHEY, CDR2 SVGAGI, per germline. The CDR3 covers 14 residues. The V segment lost 1 base and the J segment 6 bases; nucleotides outside the gene matches: 3. CDR3 nucleotide sequence: TGTGCCAGCAGTTACTTTCGGACAGGCAATGAGCAGTTCTTC. Translation gives CASSYFRTGNEQFF.

The chain couples TRBV19 to TRBJ1-2; D unresolved. This CDR3 region has 15 residues. Germline V CDR1 and CDR2: LNHDA, SQIVND (reference sequence). The V and J ends lost 0 bases and 5 bases respectively, with 13 bases between them. CDR3 residues: CASSIDLGSPYGYTF. The CDR3 DNA reads TGTGCCAGTAGTATAGATTTGGGCAGCCCTTATGGCTACACCTTC.

This clone was found many times. This chain links TRBV7-9 with TRBJ2-7; D may be TRBD2 (5 bases). V was cut by 6 bases and J by 7 bases, with 13 bases left in between. Per the germline V gene, CDR1 is SEHNR and CDR2 is FQNEAQ (reference sequence). The CDR3 length is 12 residues. CDR3: CASSRTGYEQYF. The DNA for the CDR3 is TGTGCCAGCAGTCGGACGGGGTATGAGCAGTACTTC.

This clone was observed many times. This chain uses TRBV6-5 with TRBJ1-1, with TRBD1 identical over 9 bases. The CDR3 totals 14 residues. V lost 6 bases and J lost 4; bases outside the gene matches: 6. Germline-derived CDR1 and CDR2 are MNHEY and SVGAGI. The CDR3 region is CASSRGDRATEAFF. The CDR3 DNA reads as TGTGCCAGCAGCCGCGGGGACAGGGCCACTGAAGCTTTCTTT.

This clone has at least ten counts. The chain uses TRBV2 and TRBJ1-4, with 10 bases identical to TRBD1. This CDR3 is 15 amino acids long. CDR1 and CDR2 (germline): SNHLY, FYNNEI. V trimming: 3 bases; J trimming: 7 bases; junction bases outside the gene matches: 5. The chain's CDR3 is CASSDRRTGGEKLFF. CDR3 nucleotide sequence: TGTGCCAGCAGTGATAGAAGGACAGGGGGTGAAAAACTGTTTTTT.

Ten or more counts support this clone. This chain links TRBV9 with TRBJ2-7; 9 bases fit TRBD1. V trimming: 4 bases; J trimming: 2 bases; junction bases outside the gene matches: 7. In germline, CDR1 is SGDLS, CDR2 YYNGEE. The CDR3 runs 15 residues. The CDR3 protein is CASSPGTGIAYEQYF. CDR3 bases: TGTGCCAGCAGCCCAGGGACAGGGATCGCCTACGAGCAGTACTTC.

This clone turned up a few times. V gene TRBV5-6 combines with J gene TRBJ2-3, with 8 bases fitting TRBD2. The V and J ends lost 4 bases and 9 bases, in that order; junction bases with no gene match: 7. Germline V CDR1 and CDR2: SGHDT, YYEEEE. This CDR3 contains 13 residues. CDR3 coding DNA: TGTGCCAGCAGCGCCATACTAGCGGAAACGCAGTATTTT. This encodes CASSAILAETQYF.

This clone was seen at least ten times. This sequence joins TRBV2 and TRBJ1-2; TRBD1 is a possible D gene (5 bases). CDR3 size: 15 residues. The germline gives CDR1 SNHLY, CDR2 FYNNEI. The ends were cut back, 0 bases at V and 2 bases at J, with 10 bases in the middle. The CDR3 nucleotides are TGTGCCAGCAGTGAAGCGCGGGGGGTAAACTATGGCTACACCTTC. This translates into CASSEARGVNYGYTF.

This clone was counted at least ten times. The chain couples TRBV2 to TRBJ2-5; TRBD2 might be the D (5 bases). The CDR3 sequence is 11 residues long. Germline V gene data show CDR1 as SNHLY and CDR2 as FYNNEI. Between the trimmed V and J ends, which lost 6 bases and 7 bases, there was a span of 9 bases. The CDR3 reads CASRRAGTQYF. CDR3 in DNA: TGTGCCAGCAGGCGGGCGGGGACCCAGTACTTC. The complete variable domain, with remaining parts taken from reference TRBV2 and TRBJ2-5, reads EPEVTQTPSHQVTQMGQEVILRCVPISNHLYFYWYRQILGQKVEFLVSFYNNEISEKSEIFDDQFSVERPDGSNFTLKIRSTKLEDSAMYFCASRRAGTQYFGPGTRLLVL.

This clone was picked up many times. J is TRBJ1-6 and V is TRBV2; D unclear. The CDR3 runs to 13 residues. In germline, CDR1 is SNHLY, CDR2 FYNNEI. Trimming shortened V by 4 bases and J by 7 bases, and 8 bases separated the two germline ends. The CDR3 region has the DNA TGTGCCAGCAGTGTAACAGTCAATTCACCCCTCCACTTT. It codes for CASSVTVNSPLHF.

This clone came up a few times. The chain couples TRBV5-4 to TRBJ2-1; 8 bases are a match to TRBD1. CDR1 SGHNT and CDR2 YYREEE come from the germline V gene (reference sequence). CDR3 length equals 14 residues. V shed 9 bases and J 6 bases; nucleotides not matched to a gene: 11. The CDR3 bases are TGTGCCACCATCTTAATACAGGGGGGCAATGAGCAGTTCTTC. Translation: CATILIQGGNEQFF.